The rows below give T cell receptor beta chains drawn from one sample of a study of PD-1 and CTLA-4 blockade in melanoma. Assay: immunoSEQ multiplex PCR; the TCRdb copy retains only in-frame clones and omits some. The table lists approximately 17,000 clones, around 72% of them singletons. Sequenced here: CD8+ T cells from peripheral blood, sampled before anti-PD-1 treatment. The receptor set was obtained from a human donor with melanoma. Each CDR3 is given with its conserved first and last residue. A D gene is named only where the DNA matches it firmly. The listing skips clone size in some rows; elsewhere it reads once, few, many or a size class.

V gene: TRBV19
clone size: once
D gene: -
J gene: TRBJ2-3
CDR3 DNA: TGTGCCAGTAGTATAGTGGGTCCCCCCACAGATACGCAGTATTTT
CDR3 protein: CASSIVGPPTDTQYF

V gene: TRBV5-5
clone size: -
D gene: TRBD1
J gene: TRBJ2-7
CDR3 DNA: TGTGCCAGCAGCTTGGGGCCCGGACAGGGGCGAACCTACGAGCAGTACTTC
CDR3 protein: CASSLGPGQGRTYEQYF

V gene: TRBV5-6
clone size: -
D gene: TRBD2
J gene: TRBJ2-7
CDR3 DNA: TGTGCCAGCAGCCTCACTAGCGGGGGATTCGCCGAGCAGTACTTC
CDR3 protein: CASSLTSGGFAEQYF

V gene: TRBV7-9
clone size: -
D gene: TRBD1
J gene: TRBJ1-4
CDR3 DNA: TGTGCCAGCAGCTTAGGGGGACAGGGGAGTGAAAAACTGTTTTTT
CDR3 protein: CASSLGGQGSEKLFF

V gene: TRBV3-1/TRBV3-2
clone size: -
D gene: -
J gene: TRBJ2-4
CDR3 DNA: TGTGCCAGCAGCCAAGACTCCACTACAGATGGAGGGTATGCCAAAAACATTCAGTACTTC
CDR3 protein: CASSQDSTTDGGYAKNIQYF

V gene: TRBV10-3
clone size: few
D gene: -
J gene: TRBJ1-1
CDR3 DNA: TGTGCCATCAGTGACATTTCGGGGGAAAGTGAAGCTTTCTTT
CDR3 protein: CAISDISGESEAFF

V gene: TRBV4-1
clone size: -
D gene: TRBD2
J gene: TRBJ2-5
CDR3 DNA: TGCGCCAGCAGCCAGCTAGCGGGAGGGCGGGAGACCCAGTACTTC
CDR3 protein: CASSQLAGGRETQYF

V gene: TRBV24-1
clone size: -
D gene: -
J gene: TRBJ2-1
CDR3 DNA: TGTGCCACCAGTCCCCCCCCATATAATGAGCAGTTCTTC
CDR3 protein: CATSPPPYNEQFF

V gene: TRBV29-1
clone size: -
D gene: -
J gene: TRBJ2-3
CDR3 DNA: TGCAGCGTTTACCACGGCACAGATACGCAGTATTTT
CDR3 protein: CSVYHGTDTQYF

V gene: TRBV6-1
clone size: -
D gene: -
J gene: TRBJ1-1
CDR3 DNA: TGTGCCAGCAGTGAAGGTGGAGCAGGGCACGGAGCTTTCTTT
CDR3 protein: CASSEGGAGHGAFF

V gene: TRBV10-3
clone size: few
D gene: TRBD2
J gene: TRBJ2-1
CDR3 DNA: TGTGCCATCGGCGGGACTAGCGGAGACAATGAGCAGTTCTTC
CDR3 protein: CAIGGTSGDNEQFF

V gene: TRBV7-6
clone size: -
D gene: TRBD1
J gene: TRBJ1-6
CDR3 DNA: TGTGCCAGCAGCTTAGCAGGGGGCAATTCACCCCTCCACTTT
CDR3 protein: CASSLAGGNSPLHF

V gene: TRBV7-9
clone size: -
D gene: -
J gene: TRBJ2-6
CDR3 DNA: TGTGCCAGCAGCTCTGGGGCCAACGTCCTGACTTTC
CDR3 protein: CASSSGANVLTF

V gene: TRBV2
clone size: -
D gene: -
J gene: TRBJ1-6
CDR3 DNA: TGTGCCAGCGCAGAGATGAGCTCCTATAATTCACCCCTCCACTTT
CDR3 protein: CASAEMSSYNSPLHF